A selection of T cell receptor beta chains follows, all from one sample in a study of cytomegalovirus exposure and HLA in healthy donors. Assay: immunoSEQ multiplex PCR; the TCRdb copy retains only in-frame clones and omits some. The data show 99,000 or so clones, roughly nine tenths seen once. The sequencing sample was made of PBMCs. These receptors were collected from a young woman in good health and CMV-seropositive. Each CDR3 is given with its conserved first and last residue. The D gene is left open where the match is weak. The size entry is marked missing in some rows and otherwise reads once, few, many or a size class.

abundance | j_gene | v_gene | d_gene | CDR3aa | CDR3nt
- | TRBJ1-5 | TRBV19 | - | CASSRQADQHF | TGTGCCAGTAGTCGGCAGGCAGACCAGCATTTT
few | TRBJ2-7 | TRBV6-1 | - | CASSDFPGAYEQYF | TGTGCCAGCAGTGACTTCCCGGGAGCCTACGAGCAGTACTTC
- | TRBJ1-3 | TRBV9 | - | CASSVAGTGNTIYF | TGTGCCAGCAGCGTAGCAGGAACTGGAAACACCATATATTTT
- | TRBJ1-5 | TRBV5-5 | - | CASSLGAAQRSNQPQHF | TGTGCCAGCAGCTTGGGGGCAGCTCAAAGGAGCAATCAGCCCCAGCATTTT
once | TRBJ1-4 | TRBV5-1 | - | CASSLVALDSTNEKLFF | TGCGCCAGCAGCTTGGTAGCGCTGGATTCAACTAATGAAAAACTGTTTTTT
- | TRBJ2-5 | TRBV7-3 | TRBD2 | CASAPGGQETQYF | TGTGCCAGCGCCCCGGGAGGACAAGAGACCCAGTACTTC
- | TRBJ2-7 | TRBV18 | TRBD1 | CASSPPDRGPYEQYF | TGTGCCAGCTCACCCCCTGACAGGGGACCCTACGAGCAGTACTTC
- | TRBJ2-7 | TRBV15 | TRBD1 | CATSRDPTDRVPFWEQYF | TGTGCCACCAGCAGAGATCCGACCGACAGGGTCCCGTTTTGGGAGCAGTACTTC
once | TRBJ2-1 | TRBV7-6 | TRBD2 | CASSPRTGGFSGGNNEQFF | TGTGCCAGCAGCCCCAGAACTGGAGGTTTTAGCGGGGGCAACAATGAGCAGTTCTTC
- | TRBJ1-2 | TRBV27 | - | CASTTPGEGYTF | TGTGCCAGCACAACCCCAGGGGAGGGCTACACCTTC
- | TRBJ2-1 | TRBV19 | - | CASSRTGIEQFF | TGTGCCAGTAGTAGAACAGGGATTGAGCAGTTCTTC
- | TRBJ2-7 | TRBV5-1 | TRBD1 | CASSPRQGTTYEQYF | TGCGCCAGCAGCCCCAGACAGGGCACAACCTACGAGCAGTACTTC
- | TRBJ2-5 | TRBV5-1 | TRBD2 | CASSLRASGRSIPQYF | TGCGCCAGCAGCTTGAGGGCTAGCGGGAGATCAATACCCCAGTACTTC
- | TRBJ2-5 | TRBV5-1 | - | CASSLQLLETQYF | TGCGCCAGCAGCTTACAGCTGTTGGAGACCCAGTACTTC
once | TRBJ1-1 | TRBV6-4 | - | CASSDGPGDTEAFF | TGTGCCAGCAGTGACGGCCCGGGTGACACTGAAGCTTTCTTT
- | TRBJ1-1 | TRBV19 | - | CASSPDSSTEAFF | TGTGCCAGTAGTCCGGACAGTAGCACTGAAGCTTTCTTT
- | TRBJ2-1 | TRBV12-5 | - | CASGWAGNSEQFF | TGTGCTAGTGGTTGGGCGGGTAATAGTGAGCAGTTCTTC
few | TRBJ2-7 | TRBV11-3 | - | CASSFVGELYEQYF | TGTGCCAGCAGCTTCGTAGGGGAACTCTACGAGCAGTACTTC
- | TRBJ1-5 | TRBV6-6 | - | CASSYSGQNSNQPQHF | TGTGCCAGCAGTTACTCGGGACAAAATAGCAATCAGCCCCAGCATTTT
few | TRBJ2-7 | TRBV2 | TRBD1 | CATRRTGATEQYF | TGTGCCACCCGGAGGACAGGGGCCACCGAGCAGTACTTC
- | TRBJ1-3 | TRBV5-3 | - | CARSLALAGNTIYF | TGTGCCAGAAGCTTGGCCCTCGCTGGAAACACCATATATTTT
- | TRBJ1-6 | TRBV28 | - | CASSLGSKGLSYNSPLHF | TGTGCCAGCAGTTTAGGGAGCAAAGGGCTGTCCTATAATTCACCCCTCCACTTT
- | TRBJ1-2 | TRBV5-1 | - | CASSTGSGYTF | TGCGCCAGCTCGACAGGTTCTGGCTACACCTTC
- | TRBJ1-1 | TRBV5-1 | - | CASSHTGGRTEAFF | TGCGCCAGCAGTCATACGGGGGGCAGGACTGAAGCTTTCTTT
- | TRBJ1-1 | TRBV14 | TRBD1 | CASSVGQGSTEAFF | TGTGCCAGCAGCGTGGGACAGGGTTCCACTGAAGCTTTCTTT
- | TRBJ1-1 | TRBV29-1 | TRBD1 | CSVEGFVQGHTEAFF | TGCAGCGTTGAAGGGTTCGTACAGGGGCACACTGAAGCTTTCTTT
once | TRBJ1-1 | TRBV7-8 | - | CASSLRLEMNTEAFF | TGTGCCAGCAGCCTGAGACTGGAGATGAACACTGAAGCTTTCTTT
- | TRBJ2-6 | TRBV7-6 | - | CASSLEGGTSSGANVLTF | TGTGCCAGCAGCTTAGAAGGGGGAACTTCCTCTGGGGCCAACGTCCTGACTTTC
once | TRBJ1-1 | TRBV7-2 | - | CASSLAGHSNTEAFF | TGTGCCAGCAGCTTAGCCGGACACTCGAACACTGAAGCTTTCTTT
- | TRBJ1-5 | TRBV19 | TRBD1 | CATRGTGGDQPQHF | TGTGCCACCCGAGGGACAGGAGGGGATCAGCCCCAGCATTTT
- | TRBJ2-3 | TRBV28 | - | CASSLTGQSAQYF | TGTGCCAGCAGTCTTACCGGACAGAGCGCGCAGTATTTT
- | TRBJ2-1 | TRBV18 | TRBD1 | CASSLAGTGGINEQFF | TGTGCCAGCTCCCTAGCTGGGACAGGGGGTATTAATGAGCAGTTCTTC
- | TRBJ2-7 | TRBV30 | - | CAWSVRYEQYF | TGTGCCTGGAGTGTACGGTACGAGCAGTACTTC
- | TRBJ2-4 | TRBV27 | TRBD2 | CASSFGLAGGAKNIQYF | TGTGCCAGCAGTTTCGGACTAGCGGGAGGGGCGAAAAACATTCAGTACTTC
- | TRBJ2-7 | TRBV15 | - | CATSRERQSYEQYF | TGTGCCACCAGCAGAGAACGACAGTCCTACGAGCAGTACTTC
- | TRBJ1-1 | TRBV19 | - | CASSIEGGTEAFF | TGTGCCAGTAGTATAGAGGGAGGCACTGAAGCTTTCTTT
- | TRBJ1-4 | TRBV7-8 | TRBD1 | CASSSAGQTNEKLFF | TGTGCCAGCAGCTCCGCGGGACAGACTAATGAAAAACTGTTTTTT
- | TRBJ2-1 | TRBV4-1 | TRBD2 | CASSQGSSGAPSYNEQFF | TGCGCCAGCAGCCAAGGGTCTAGCGGAGCCCCCTCCTACAATGAGCAGTTCTTC
- | TRBJ2-7 | TRBV7-2 | TRBD1 | CASSTRQGNEQYF | TGTGCCAGCAGCACTCGACAGGGGAACGAGCAGTACTTC
- | TRBJ1-5 | TRBV2 | - | CASSGHREANQPQHF | TGTGCCAGCAGTGGGCACAGGGAAGCAAATCAGCCCCAGCATTTT
- | TRBJ2-5 | TRBV7-8 | - | CASSRPQRGIEETQYF | TGTGCCAGCAGCCGGCCCCAGCGCGGGATAGAGGAGACCCAGTACTTC
once | TRBJ2-4 | TRBV28 | - | CASSLYSLAKNIQYF | TGTGCCAGCAGTTTGTACAGCCTAGCCAAAAACATTCAGTACTTC
- | TRBJ2-7 | TRBV7-6 | TRBD2 | CASSWVAGPSSYEQYF | TGTGCCAGCAGCTGGGTAGCGGGGCCTTCCTCCTACGAGCAGTACTTC
many | TRBJ2-1 | TRBV28 | TRBD1 | CASSLAPGQDNEQFF | TGTGCCAGCAGTTTGGCACCGGGACAGGACAATGAGCAGTTCTTC
- | TRBJ1-1 | TRBV6-5 | TRBD1 | CASIPPGGNTEAFF | TGTGCCAGCATCCCTCCAGGGGGGAACACTGAAGCTTTCTTT
- | TRBJ2-2 | TRBV7-9 | TRBD1 | CASSSGQGSVGELFF | TGTGCCAGCAGCTCCGGACAGGGATCCGTCGGGGAGCTGTTTTTT
- | TRBJ2-1 | TRBV9 | TRBD2 | CASSVLREDSYNEQFF | TGTGCCAGCAGCGTACTGCGGGAGGACTCCTACAATGAGCAGTTCTTC
once | TRBJ1-1 | TRBV25-1 | - | CASSRDSGKAFF | TGTGCCAGCAGTAGGGACTCCGGTAAAGCTTTCTTT
- | TRBJ2-7 | TRBV28 | TRBD2 | CASSLSFSGKGRNEQYF | TGTGCCAGCAGTTTATCTTTTAGCGGGAAAGGAAGAAACGAGCAGTACTTC
- | TRBJ1-5 | TRBV28 | TRBD1 | CASSRRGPGGPQPQHF | TGTGCCAGCAGCCGAAGAGGACCAGGGGGGCCTCAGCCCCAGCATTTT
- | TRBJ1-1 | TRBV10-3 | - | CAISDRGLRGEAFF | TGTGCCATCAGTGATAGGGGTTTAAGAGGTGAAGCTTTCTTT
- | TRBJ1-2 | TRBV21-1 | - | CASSKADRGPGYTF | TGTGCCAGCAGCAAAGCCGACAGGGGGCCTGGCTACACCTTC
- | TRBJ1-2 | TRBV28 | TRBD1 | CASTDRGLYGYTF | TGTGCCAGCACGGACAGGGGACTTTATGGCTACACCTTC
- | TRBJ1-1 | TRBV7-9 | TRBD1 | CASSRPRQGVAGTEAFF | TGTGCCAGCAGCCGCCCAAGACAGGGGGTAGCGGGAACTGAAGCTTTCTTT
- | TRBJ2-2 | TRBV6-5 | TRBD1 | CASIDRGTGELFF | TGTGCCAGCATCGACAGGGGGACCGGGGAGCTGTTTTTT
- | TRBJ1-4 | TRBV18 | - | CASSQSRLATNEKLFF | TGTGCCAGCTCCCAAAGCCGCCTTGCAACTAATGAAAAACTGTTTTTT
- | TRBJ1-5 | TRBV18 | TRBD1 | CASSRQGGNQPQHF | TGTGCCAGCTCACGACAGGGTGGCAATCAGCCCCAGCATTTT
once | TRBJ1-1 | TRBV28 | - | CASSSDGLSIPARFTEAFF | TGTGCCAGCAGTTCTGATGGACTCTCCATCCCCGCACGTTTCACTGAAGCTTTCTTT
few | TRBJ2-2 | TRBV9 | - | CASSSFTGELFF | TGTGCCAGCAGCTCTTTTACCGGGGAGCTGTTTTTT